Below, 17 T cell receptor beta chains from the same sample are listed, as sequenced in a study of cytomegalovirus exposure and HLA in healthy donors. The PCR was carried out with 60 Vbeta primers and 13 Jbeta primers. Using immunoSEQ multiplex PCR, the repertoire was profiled, and TCRdb retains in-frame clones only, with some absent. The sample contains tens of thousands of clones, around two thirds of which appear only once. The sequencing sample was made of PBMCs. These receptors all stem from a man aged 50 or older in good health and CMV-seropositive.

This chain connects TRBV9 to TRBJ2-7; TRBD1 might be the D (5 bases). Germline-derived CDR1 and CDR2 are SGDLS and YYNGEE. The CDR3 has 16 residues. Trimming took 0 bases from V and 2 from J, leaving 15 bases between them. CDR3 sequence (DNA): TGTGCCAGCAGCGTAGGATCCAGGGCCTTCCCCTACGAGCAGTACTTC. Translated, it gives CASSVGSRAFPYEQYF. Using reference TRBV9 and TRBJ2-7 for the parts outside the CDR3, the full variable domain is DSGVTQTPKHLITATGQRVTLRCSPRSGDLSVYWYQQSLDQGLQFLIQYYNGEERAKGNILERFSAQQFPDLHSELNLSSLELGDSALYFCASSVGSRAFPYEQYFGPGTRLTVT.

The rearrangement uses TRBV7-8 and TRBJ2-7; 8 nucleotides align to TRBD2. CDR1 and CDR2 (germline): SGHVS, FQNEAQ. The CDR3 contains 15 residues. V lost 1 base, J lost 2 bases, and 4 bases stayed unmatched. CDR3 in amino acids: CASSLVAGGTYEQYF. Written as DNA, the CDR3 is TGTGCCAGCAGCTTAGTGGCGGGAGGCACCTACGAGCAGTACTTC.

In its sample, this clone was seen a few times. The genes are TRBV9 and TRBJ1-2, with a possible D match to TRBD1 (5 bases). CDR3 length: 12 amino acids. V gave up 4 bases and J gave up 6 bases, with 10 bases separating them. CDR1 is SGDLS, CDR2 YYNGEE, per germline. The CDR3 sequence: CASSKGVDGYTF. The CDR3 nucleotides are TGTGCCAGCAGCAAAGGGGTGGATGGCTACACCTTC. The variable domain in full, with the rest retrieved from reference TRBV9 and TRBJ1-2, is DSGVTQTPKHLITATGQRVTLRCSPRSGDLSVYWYQQSLDQGLQFLIQYYNGEERAKGNILERFSAQQFPDLHSELNLSSLELGDSALYFCASSKGVDGYTFGSGTRLTVV.

By share, this clone counts as medium-sized. This chain joins TRBV29-1 and TRBJ2-5, with TRBD2 as a possible D gene (6 bases). The length of the CDR3 is 11 residues. Between the trimmed V and J ends, which lost 4 bases and 10 bases, there was a span of 13 bases. Germline-derived CDR1 and CDR2 are SQVTM and ANQGSEA. CDR3 loop: CSVGEGTHQYF. CDR3 bases: TGCAGCGTTGGGGAAGGGACTCACCAGTACTTC.

The chain employs TRBV9 and TRBJ1-5; TRBD1 matches at 10 bases. V lost 3 bases and J lost 6; bases outside the gene matches: 6. The length of the CDR3 is 15 residues. Germline loops: CDR1 SGDLS, CDR2 YYNGEE. CDR3: CASSAGQGDGQPQHF. DNA of the CDR3: TGTGCCAGCAGCGCAGGACAGGGGGATGGTCAGCCCCAGCATTTT.

This clone was seen only a few times. V gene TRBV2 combines with J gene TRBJ2-1; D is uncertain. This CDR3 is 13 amino acids long. Germline V gene sequence: CDR1 SNHLY, CDR2 FYNNEI. V was cut by 5 bases and J by 0 bases, with 5 bases left in between. The CDR3 is CASSSVSYNEQFF. The CDR3 region has the DNA TGTGCCAGCAGTTCCGTCTCCTACAATGAGCAGTTCTTC.

This clone appeared a few times. The rearrangement links TRBV28 to TRBJ1-6; D is perhaps TRBD1 (6 bases). This CDR3 comprises 14 residues. V dropped 6 bases and J dropped 3 bases, with 9 bases sitting between them. Germline loops: CDR1 MDHEN, CDR2 SYDVKM. The CDR3 coding sequence is TGTGCCAGCAGAGGACAGCTCTATAATTCACCCCTCCACTTT. As protein: CASRGQLYNSPLHF.

This clone was seen only once. This sequence joins TRBV27 and TRBJ2-7, with D hard to call. The CDR3 consists of 13 residues. CDR1 MNHEY and CDR2 SMNVEV come from the germline V gene (reference sequence). The germline V and J ends were trimmed by 2 bases and 3 bases, with 8 bases remaining between them. In DNA, the CDR3 is TGTGCCAGCAGTTTAATTAGCAGCTACGAGCAGTACTTC. Translated: CASSLISSYEQYF.

The chain joins TRBV15 to TRBJ1-5; D not certain. The V end was cut by 3 bases, the J end by 2 bases, with 5 bases between. There are 13 residues in the CDR3. Germline V gene lookup returns CDR1 LNHNV and CDR2 YYDKDF (reference sequence). The CDR3 DNA reads TGTGCCACCAGCAGGCAGGGCAATCAGCCCCAGCATTTT. Protein sequence: CATSRQGNQPQHF.

The chain carries TRBV30 and TRBJ1-1, with D tentatively TRBD1 (5 bases). The germline V gene has CDR1 GTSNPN and CDR2 SVGIG (reference sequence). There are 12 residues in the CDR3. V lost 5 bases and J 5 bases, leaving 12 bases between the germline ends. CDR3 DNA: TGTGCCTGGGACCAGGGTGGAACTGAAGCTTTCTTT. Amino acid sequence: CAWDQGGTEAFF.

This chain connects TRBV30 to TRBJ2-5, with D possibly being TRBD1 (5 bases). The CDR3 extends over 13 amino acids. Trimming cost V 0 bases and J 11 bases, with 16 bases left between them. CDR1 and CDR2 from the germline V gene are GTSNPN and SVGIG (reference sequence). In nucleotides, the CDR3 is TGTGCCTGGAGTGTACGTCAGGGTTTGGGGCAGTACTTC. Translated: CAWSVRQGLGQYF.

The rearrangement joins TRBV18 to TRBJ1-5, with 8 bases aligning to TRBD1. The CDR3 is made up of 15 amino acids. The V gene end was trimmed by 6 bases and the J gene end by 2 bases; junction bases not matched to a gene: 6. Germline CDR1 is KGHSH and CDR2 is LQKENI. CDR3 residues: CASSPGQDGNQPQHF. CDR3 DNA: TGTGCCAGCTCCCCGGGACAGGATGGCAATCAGCCCCAGCATTTT.

This chain uses TRBV30 with TRBJ1-1; tentative D call: TRBD1 (5 bases). Germline V gene lookup returns CDR1 GTSNPN and CDR2 SVGIG (reference sequence). With 4 bases removed from V and 5 bases from J, the gap between germline ends came to 8 bases. The CDR3 is 11 amino acids. Here the CDR3 DNA reads TGTGCCTGGATCCAGGGAACTGAAGCTTTCTTT. Amino acid sequence: CAWIQGTEAFF.

V usage is TRBV28 and J usage is TRBJ1-5, with D unresolved. V was clipped by 5 bases and J by 7 bases, with 21 bases between them. CDR3 length: 16 amino acids. Germline CDR1 is MDHEN and CDR2 is SYDVKM. CDR3 bases: TGTGCCAGCAGTCCCCGGGAGCTTAGAATGGGGCAGCCCCAGCATTTT. It yields the protein CASSPRELRMGQPQHF.

This clone occurred a few times. The chain has TRBV5-6 and TRBJ1-1; tentative D call: TRBD1 (5 bases). Trimming cost V 1 base and J 4 bases, with 14 bases left between them. This CDR3 has 15 amino acids. Germline CDR1 and CDR2: SGHDT and YYEEEE. CDR3 sequence (DNA): TGTGCCAGCAGCTTGTTAGGGGCGCAGGGCACTGAAGCTTTCTTT. It codes for CASSLLGAQGTEAFF.

The rearrangement uses TRBV7-9 and TRBJ1-2, with a weak D call TRBD1 (5 bases). V was cut by 3 bases and J by 3 bases, with 11 bases left in between. CDR3 length: 14 residues. Per germline, CDR1 SEHNR and CDR2 FQNEAQ (reference sequence). The CDR3 loop is CASSFQGLYYGYTF. In DNA form, the CDR3 reads TGTGCCAGCAGCTTTCAGGGACTCTACTATGGCTACACCTTC.

V usage is TRBV6-5 and J usage is TRBJ2-7, with a possible D match to TRBD1 (6 bases). The CDR3 covers 15 residues. Trimming stripped 4 bases from V and 2 bases from J, with 15 bases between. The V gene's germline CDR1 is MNHEY and CDR2 SVGAGI. CDR3 sequence: CASSSPRTAAYEQYF. In DNA form, the CDR3 reads TGTGCCAGCAGTTCTCCCAGGACAGCCGCCTACGAGCAGTACTTC.